This paragraph covers one T cell receptor (beta chain) sequence. Its binding antigen is unknown. Base-call qualities are not available, and no considerably larger clone is one nucleotide away. The data originate from a study of T cell changes during pregnancy in multiple sclerosis (dated by TCRdb to the late 2010s). For context, the study as a whole: In women with multiple sclerosis, the researchers looked at how the T cell repertoire shifted as pregnancy progressed.

The germline V gene encodes CDR1 LGHNA and CDR2 YSLEER. V lost 1 base and J lost 0 bases, and the count of bases not matched to a germline gene is 4. The CDR3 contains 16 residues, cysteine and phenylalanine counted. The kept DNA is CDR3 alone, 48 bases in frame from the first base. Library construction relied on the immunoSEQ multiplex PCR assay. Not all clones reach the TCRdb copy of this immuneACCESS table, which keeps in-frame sequences only. Checked studies attribute under half of the gap to unresolved V genes and leave the rest unexplained. The sample profile shows some 94,000 clones; 80% to 95% of them were found once. The ten largest clonotypes hold more than 1.5% of the sample.

This clonotype was obtained from a female donor with multiple sclerosis, enrolled in a pregnancy study. The sequence is built from TRBV4-3 and TRBJ1-1, with 8 junctional bases fitting TRBD1. The sequences come from peripheral blood, collected in the first trimester of pregnancy. The base sequence is TGCGCCAGCAGCCAAGTGGCGGGACAGGTGAACACTGAAGCTTTCTTT. Its product reads: CASSQVAGQVNTEAFF.